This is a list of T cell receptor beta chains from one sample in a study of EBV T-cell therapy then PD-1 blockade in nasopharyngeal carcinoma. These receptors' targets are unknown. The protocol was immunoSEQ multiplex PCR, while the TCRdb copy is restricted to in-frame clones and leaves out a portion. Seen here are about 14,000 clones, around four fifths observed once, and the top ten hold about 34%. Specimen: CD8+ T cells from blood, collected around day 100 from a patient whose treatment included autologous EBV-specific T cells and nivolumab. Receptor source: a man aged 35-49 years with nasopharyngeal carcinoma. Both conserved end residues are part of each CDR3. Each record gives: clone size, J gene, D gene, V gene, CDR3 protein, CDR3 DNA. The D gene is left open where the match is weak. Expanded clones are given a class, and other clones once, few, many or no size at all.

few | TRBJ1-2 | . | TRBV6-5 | CASSYSGGAFGYTF | TGTGCCAGCAGTTACTCGGGGGGGGCGTTTGGCTACACCTTC
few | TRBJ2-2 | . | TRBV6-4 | CASSDSTTGELFF | TGTGCCAGCAGTGACTCGACCACCGGGGAGCTGTTTTTT
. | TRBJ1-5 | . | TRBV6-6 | CASSYSLSGNQPQHF | TGTGCCAGCAGTTACTCGCTCAGTGGGAATCAGCCCCAGCATTTT
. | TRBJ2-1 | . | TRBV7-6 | CASGVTYNEQFF | TGTGCCAGCGGGGTCACCTACAATGAGCAGTTCTTC
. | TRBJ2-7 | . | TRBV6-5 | CASSYSAGSYEQYF | TGTGCCAGCAGTTACTCGGCAGGGTCCTACGAGCAGTACTTC
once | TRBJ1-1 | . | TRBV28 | CASSFPSEAFF | TGTGCCAGCAGTTTTCCCTCTGAAGCTTTCTTT
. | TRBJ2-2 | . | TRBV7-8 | CASSLRGAGTGELFF | TGTGCCAGCAGCTTAAGGGGGGCCGGGACCGGGGAGCTGTTTTTT
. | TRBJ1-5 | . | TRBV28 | CASSFMGPQHF | TGTGCCAGCAGTTTTATGGGGCCCCAGCATTTT
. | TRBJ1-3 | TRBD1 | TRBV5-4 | CASSLPGTGGNTIYF | TGTGCCAGCAGCTTGCCCGGGACAGGGGGGAACACCATATATTTT
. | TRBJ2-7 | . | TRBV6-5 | CASSYGGFDEQYF | TGTGCCAGCAGTTACGGGGGGTTCGACGAGCAGTACTTC
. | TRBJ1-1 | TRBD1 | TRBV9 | CASSSRMETGLNTEAFF | TGTGCCAGCAGCTCCCGCATGGAGACAGGGCTGAACACTGAAGCTTTCTTT
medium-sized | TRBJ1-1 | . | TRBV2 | CASSVGEAFF | TGTGCCAGCAGTGTCGGGGAAGCTTTCTTT
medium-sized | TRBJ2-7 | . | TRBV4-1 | CASSQGGGMYEQYF | TGCGCCAGCAGCCAAGGAGGCGGCATGTACGAGCAGTACTTC
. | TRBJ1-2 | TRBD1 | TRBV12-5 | CASGTWTGQEAYGYTF | TGTGCTAGTGGTACCTGGACAGGCCAAGAGGCCTATGGCTACACCTTC
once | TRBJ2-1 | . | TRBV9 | CASSVEGGRYNEQFF | TGTGCCAGCAGCGTAGAGGGGGGGCGTTACAATGAGCAGTTCTTC
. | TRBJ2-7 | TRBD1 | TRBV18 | CASSPPGGTGLISYEQYF | TGTGCCAGCTCACCGCCTGGTGGGACAGGCTTGATCTCCTACGAGCAGTACTTC
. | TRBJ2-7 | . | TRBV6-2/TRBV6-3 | CASSYSREFHEQYF | TGTGCCAGCAGTTACTCGAGGGAGTTTCACGAGCAGTACTTC
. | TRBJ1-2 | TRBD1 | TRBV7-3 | CASSLTRTGGSGYTF | TGTGCCAGCAGCCTGACCCGGACAGGGGGAAGTGGCTACACCTTC
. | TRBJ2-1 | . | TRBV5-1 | CASSSAEEGDPFDEQFF | TGCGCCAGCAGCTCGGCTGAGGAGGGGGACCCATTTGATGAGCAGTTCTTC
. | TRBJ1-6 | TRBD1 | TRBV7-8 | CASSWTGALNSPLHF | TGTGCCAGCAGCTGGACAGGGGCCCTAAATTCACCCCTCCACTTT
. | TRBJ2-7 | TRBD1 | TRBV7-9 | CAGTGAFSYEQYF | TGTGCCGGGACAGGGGCCTTCTCCTACGAGCAGTACTTC
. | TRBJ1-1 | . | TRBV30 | CAWRITIRTEAFF | TGTGCCTGGAGGATAACAATTCGCACTGAAGCTTTCTTT
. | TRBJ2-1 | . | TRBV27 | CASSRGGDEQFF | TGTGCCAGCAGCAGAGGTGGGGATGAGCAGTTCTTC
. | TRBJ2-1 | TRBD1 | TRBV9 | CASSVQDRGVYNEQFF | TGTGCCAGCAGCGTCCAGGACAGGGGGGTCTACAATGAGCAGTTCTTC
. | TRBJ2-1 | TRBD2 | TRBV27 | CASSPGPGTSENEQFF | TGTGCCAGCAGTCCCGGACCCGGGACTAGCGAAAATGAGCAGTTCTTC
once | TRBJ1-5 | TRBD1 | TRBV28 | CASTLGQGYRQPQHF | TGTGCCAGCACCCTGGGACAGGGGTATCGTCAGCCCCAGCATTTT
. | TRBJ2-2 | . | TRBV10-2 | CASRGDGPTGELFF | TGCGCCAGCAGAGGGGACGGACCCACCGGGGAGCTGTTTTTT
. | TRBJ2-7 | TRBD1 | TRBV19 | CASSMTGYGEQYF | TGTGCCAGTAGTATGACAGGGTATGGCGAGCAGTACTTC
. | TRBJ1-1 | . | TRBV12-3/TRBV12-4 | CASSTGDTEAFF | TGTGCCAGCAGTACAGGTGACACTGAAGCTTTCTTT
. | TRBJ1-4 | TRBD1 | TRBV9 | CASSAGTANNEKLFF | TGTGCCAGCAGCGCGGGGACAGCCAATAATGAAAAACTGTTTTTT
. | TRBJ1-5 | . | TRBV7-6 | CASSLWSGDSNQPQHF | TGTGCCAGCAGCTTATGGTCGGGGGATAGCAATCAGCCCCAGCATTTT
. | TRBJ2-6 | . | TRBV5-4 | CASSLSGYGANVLTF | TGTGCCAGCAGCTTGAGCGGGTACGGGGCCAACGTCCTGACTTTC
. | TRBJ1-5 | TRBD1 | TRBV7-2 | CASSLWGTGFSGQPQHF | TGTGCCAGCAGCTTATGGGGGACAGGGTTCTCGGGTCAGCCCCAGCATTTT
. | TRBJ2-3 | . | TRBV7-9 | CASSFTGAITDTQYF | TGTGCCAGCAGCTTCACCGGGGCTATTACAGATACGCAGTATTTT
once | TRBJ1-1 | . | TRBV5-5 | CASSFPPQDGIF | TGTGCCAGCAGTTTCCCCCCCCAGGATGGGATCTTT
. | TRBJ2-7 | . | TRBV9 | CASSRGAGSYEQYF | TGTGCCAGCAGTAGAGGGGCTGGGTCCTACGAGCAGTACTTC